The source of this T cell receptor beta chain is a study of OX40 agonist ivuxolimab in advanced cancers. Study at large: Partial response was recorded in three patients: one hepatocellular carcinoma and two cutaneous melanoma cases. Study-wide results and limits: Relative to CD4+ cells, CD8+ T cells on average had more expanded clones. Low normalized T-cell clonal expansion was also seen in some nonresponders. The work left the antigen specificity of expanded peripheral T cells undetermined.

Losses at the gene ends were 5 bases for V and 5 bases for J; bases not matched to a gene: 7. The CDR3 has 16 amino acids. Germline V gene data show CDR1 as MRHNA and CDR2 as SNTAGT. Data came from immunoSEQ multiplex PCR; TCRdb stores just in-frame clones and leaves some out. The data hold roughly 62,000 clones, with about 92% observed a single time. About this clone itself: Its antigen is undetermined.

The origin of this receptor is an adult with an advanced solid tumor such as melanoma, head and neck, liver or kidney cancer. V and J are TRBV6-4 and TRBJ2-1; 12 nucleotides line up with TRBD2. Here the sequenced sample was CD4+ or CD8+ T cells sorted from blood, taken in a trial of the OX40 agonist ivuxolimab. This CDR3 reads CASSPLAGGPHNEQFF. The CDR3 nucleotides are TGTGCCAGCAGTCCTCTAGCGGGGGGGCCGCACAATGAGCAGTTCTTC.